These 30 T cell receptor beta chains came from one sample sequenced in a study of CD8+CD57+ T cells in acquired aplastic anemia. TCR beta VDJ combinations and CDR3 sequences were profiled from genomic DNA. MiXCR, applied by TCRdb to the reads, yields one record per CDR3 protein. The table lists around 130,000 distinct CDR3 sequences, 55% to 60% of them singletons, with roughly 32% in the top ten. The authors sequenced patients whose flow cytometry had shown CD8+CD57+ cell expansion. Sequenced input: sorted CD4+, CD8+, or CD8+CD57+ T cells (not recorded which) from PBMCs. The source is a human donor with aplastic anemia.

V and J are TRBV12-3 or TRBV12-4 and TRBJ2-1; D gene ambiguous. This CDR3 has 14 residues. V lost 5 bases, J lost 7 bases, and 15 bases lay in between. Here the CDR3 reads CASSNRAAPNEQFF. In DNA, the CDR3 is TGTGCCAGCAGTAACCGGGCCGCACCGAATGAGCAGTTCTTC.

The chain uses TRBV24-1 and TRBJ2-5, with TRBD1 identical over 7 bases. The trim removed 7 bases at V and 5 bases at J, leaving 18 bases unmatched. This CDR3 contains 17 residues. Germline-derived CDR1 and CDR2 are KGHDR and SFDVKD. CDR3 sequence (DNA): TGTGCCACCAGGGATCAGTTGGGACAGAGGGGGAGCGAGACCCAGTACTTC. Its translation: CATRDQLGQRGSETQYF.

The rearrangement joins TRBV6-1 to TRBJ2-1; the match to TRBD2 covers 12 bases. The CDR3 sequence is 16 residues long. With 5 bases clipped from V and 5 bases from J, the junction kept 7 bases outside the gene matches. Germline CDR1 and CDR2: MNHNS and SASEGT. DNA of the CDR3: TGTGCCAGCAGTCTTCTAGCGGGAGGGCCGCACAATGAGCAGTTCTTC. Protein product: CASSLLAGGPHNEQFF.

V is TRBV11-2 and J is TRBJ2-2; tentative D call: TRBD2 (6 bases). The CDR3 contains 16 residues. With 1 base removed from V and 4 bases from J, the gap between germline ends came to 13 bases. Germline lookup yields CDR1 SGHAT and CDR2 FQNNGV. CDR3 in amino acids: CASSLGGAGFTGELFF. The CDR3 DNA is TGTGCCAGCAGCTTAGGAGGGGCGGGGTTCACCGGGGAGCTGTTTTTT.

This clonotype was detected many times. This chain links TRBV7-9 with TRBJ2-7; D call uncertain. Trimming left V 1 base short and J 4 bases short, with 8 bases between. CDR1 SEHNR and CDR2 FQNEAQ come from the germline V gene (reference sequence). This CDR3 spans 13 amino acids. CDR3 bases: TGTGCCAGCAGCTTAGGGGGATTATACGAGCAGTACTTC. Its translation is CASSLGGLYEQYF.

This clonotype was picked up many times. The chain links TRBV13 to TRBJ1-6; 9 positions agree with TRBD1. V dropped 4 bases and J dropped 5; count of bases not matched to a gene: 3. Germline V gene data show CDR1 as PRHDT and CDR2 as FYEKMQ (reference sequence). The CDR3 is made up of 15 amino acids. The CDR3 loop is CASSWGQGDNSPLHF. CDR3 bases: TGTGCCAGCAGCTGGGGACAGGGTGATAATTCACCCCTCCACTTT.

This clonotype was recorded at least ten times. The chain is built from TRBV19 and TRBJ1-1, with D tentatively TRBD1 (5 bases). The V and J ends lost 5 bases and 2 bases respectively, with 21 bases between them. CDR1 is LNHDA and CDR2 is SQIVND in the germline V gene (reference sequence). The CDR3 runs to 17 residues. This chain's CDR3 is CASSEAWAGTHNTEAFF. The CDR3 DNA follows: TGTGCCAGTAGTGAGGCTTGGGCAGGGACCCACAACACTGAAGCTTTCTTT.

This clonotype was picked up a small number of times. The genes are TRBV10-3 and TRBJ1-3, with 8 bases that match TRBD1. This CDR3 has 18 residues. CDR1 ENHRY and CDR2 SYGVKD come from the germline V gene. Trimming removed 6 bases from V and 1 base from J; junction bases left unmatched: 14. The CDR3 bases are TGTGCCATCAGGCCAACGGACAGGGACTTTCTTTCTGGAAACACCATATATTTT. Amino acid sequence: CAIRPTDRDFLSGNTIYF.

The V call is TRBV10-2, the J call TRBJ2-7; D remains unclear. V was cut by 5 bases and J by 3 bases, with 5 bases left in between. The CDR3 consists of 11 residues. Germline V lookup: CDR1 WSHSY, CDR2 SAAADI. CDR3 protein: CASSIGYEQYF. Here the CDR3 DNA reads TGCGCCAGCAGTATTGGCTACGAGCAGTACTTC.

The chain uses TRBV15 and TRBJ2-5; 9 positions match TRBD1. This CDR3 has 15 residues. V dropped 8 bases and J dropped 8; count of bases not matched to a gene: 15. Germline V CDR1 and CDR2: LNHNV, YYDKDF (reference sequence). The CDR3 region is CATGSTRTGAVTQYF. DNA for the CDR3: TGTGCCACCGGATCCACGCGGACAGGGGCCGTAACCCAGTACTTC.

CDR3 sequence: CATSRDNGGYTF. For the CDR3, the DNA is TGTGCCACCAGCAGAGATAACGGTGGCTACACCTTC. V and J are TRBV15 and TRBJ1-2; D not certain. The CDR3 is 12 residues long. Trimming took 0 bases from V and 7 from J, leaving 6 bases between them. The germline V gene encodes CDR1 LNHNV and CDR2 YYDKDF (reference sequence).

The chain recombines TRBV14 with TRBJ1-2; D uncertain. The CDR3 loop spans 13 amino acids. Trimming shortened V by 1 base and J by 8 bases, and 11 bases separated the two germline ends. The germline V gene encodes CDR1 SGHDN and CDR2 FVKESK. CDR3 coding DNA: TGTGCCAGCAGCCAAGGGGGAGTGGGAGGCTACACCTTC. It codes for CASSQGGVGGYTF.

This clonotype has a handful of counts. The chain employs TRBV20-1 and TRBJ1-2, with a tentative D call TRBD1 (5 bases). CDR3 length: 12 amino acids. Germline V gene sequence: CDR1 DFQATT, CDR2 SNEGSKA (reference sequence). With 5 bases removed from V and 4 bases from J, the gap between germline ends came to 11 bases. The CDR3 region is CSAVGVGYGYTF. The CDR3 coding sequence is TGCAGTGCTGTAGGGGTGGGCTATGGCTACACCTTC.

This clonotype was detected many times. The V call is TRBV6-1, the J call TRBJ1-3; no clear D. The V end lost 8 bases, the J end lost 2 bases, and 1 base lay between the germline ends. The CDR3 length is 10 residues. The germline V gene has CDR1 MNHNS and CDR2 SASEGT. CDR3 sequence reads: CASAGNTIYF. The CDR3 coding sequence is TGTGCCAGCGCTGGAAACACCATATATTTT.

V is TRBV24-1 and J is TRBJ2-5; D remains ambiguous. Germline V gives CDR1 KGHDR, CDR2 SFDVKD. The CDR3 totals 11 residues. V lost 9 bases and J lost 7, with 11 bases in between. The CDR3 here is CATEWLGTQYF. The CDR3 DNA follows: TGTGCCACCGAGTGGTTGGGGACCCAGTACTTC.

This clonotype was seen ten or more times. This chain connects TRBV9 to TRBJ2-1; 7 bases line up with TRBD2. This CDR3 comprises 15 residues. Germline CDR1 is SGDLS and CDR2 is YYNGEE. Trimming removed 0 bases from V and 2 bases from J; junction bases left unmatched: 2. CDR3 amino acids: CASSVASGTYNEQFF. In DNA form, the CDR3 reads TGTGCCAGCAGCGTAGCTAGCGGCACCTACAATGAGCAGTTCTTC.

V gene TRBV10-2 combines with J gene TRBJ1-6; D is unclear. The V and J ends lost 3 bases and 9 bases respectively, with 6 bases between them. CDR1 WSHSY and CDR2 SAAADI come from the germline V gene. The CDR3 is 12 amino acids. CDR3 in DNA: TGCGCCAGCAGTGAAATGGGTTCACCCCTCCACTTT. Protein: CASSEMGSPLHF.

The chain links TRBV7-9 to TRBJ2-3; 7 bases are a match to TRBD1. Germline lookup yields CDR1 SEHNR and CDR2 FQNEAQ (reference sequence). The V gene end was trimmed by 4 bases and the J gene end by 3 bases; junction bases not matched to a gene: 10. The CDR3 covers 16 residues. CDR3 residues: CASSSRQGFFTDTQYF. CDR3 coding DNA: TGTGCCAGCAGCTCGAGACAGGGATTTTTTACAGATACGCAGTATTTT. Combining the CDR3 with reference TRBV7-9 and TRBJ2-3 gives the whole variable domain DTGVSQNPRHKITKRGQNVTFRCDPISEHNRLYWYRQTLGQGPEFLTYFQNEAQLEKSRLLSDRFSAERPKGSFSTLEIQRTEQGDSAMYLCASSSRQGFFTDTQYFGPGTRLTVL.

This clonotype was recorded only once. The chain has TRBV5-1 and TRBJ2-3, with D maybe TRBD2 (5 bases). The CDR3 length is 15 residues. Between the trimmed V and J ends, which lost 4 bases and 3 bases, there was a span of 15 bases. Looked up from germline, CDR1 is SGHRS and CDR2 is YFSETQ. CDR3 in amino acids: CASSPGRGRTDTQYF. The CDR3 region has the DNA TGCGCCAGCAGCCCAGGACGGGGAAGGACAGATACGCAGTATTTT.

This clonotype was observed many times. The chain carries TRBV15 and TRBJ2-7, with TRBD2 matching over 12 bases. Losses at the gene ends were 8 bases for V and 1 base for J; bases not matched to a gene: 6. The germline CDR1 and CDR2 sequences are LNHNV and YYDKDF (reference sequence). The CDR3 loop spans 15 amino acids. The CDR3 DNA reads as TGTGCCACCGCTGTGGGGACTAGCGGGTCCTACGAGCAGTACTTC. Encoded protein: CATAVGTSGSYEQYF.

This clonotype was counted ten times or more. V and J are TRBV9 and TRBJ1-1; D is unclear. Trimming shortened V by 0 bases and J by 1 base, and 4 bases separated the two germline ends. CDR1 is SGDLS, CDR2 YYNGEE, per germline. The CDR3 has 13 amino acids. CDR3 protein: CASSVETNTEAFF. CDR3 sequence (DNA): TGTGCCAGCAGCGTAGAAACGAACACTGAAGCTTTCTTT.

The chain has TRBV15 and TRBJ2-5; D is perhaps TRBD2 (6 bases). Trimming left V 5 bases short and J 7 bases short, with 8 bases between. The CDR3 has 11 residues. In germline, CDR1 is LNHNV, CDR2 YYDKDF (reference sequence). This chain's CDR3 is CATSGGWTQYF. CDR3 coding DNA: TGTGCCACCAGCGGAGGGTGGACCCAGTACTTC.

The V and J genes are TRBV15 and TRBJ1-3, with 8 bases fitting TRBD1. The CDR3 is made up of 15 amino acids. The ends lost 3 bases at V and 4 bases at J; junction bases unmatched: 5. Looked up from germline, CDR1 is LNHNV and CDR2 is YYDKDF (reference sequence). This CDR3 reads CATSRQGAEGNTIYF. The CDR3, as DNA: TGTGCCACCAGCAGGCAGGGGGCGGAGGGAAACACCATATATTTT.

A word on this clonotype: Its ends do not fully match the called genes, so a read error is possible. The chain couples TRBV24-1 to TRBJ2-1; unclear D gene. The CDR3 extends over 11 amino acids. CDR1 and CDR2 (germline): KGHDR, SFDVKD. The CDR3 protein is CAASTSREQFF. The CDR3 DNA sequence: TGTGCCGCCAGCACCTCACGGGAGCAGTTCTTC.

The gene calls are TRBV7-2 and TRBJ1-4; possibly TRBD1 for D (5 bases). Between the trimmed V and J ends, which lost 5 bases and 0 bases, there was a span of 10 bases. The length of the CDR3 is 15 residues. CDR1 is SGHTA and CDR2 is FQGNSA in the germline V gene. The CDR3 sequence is CASSSTGATNEKLFF. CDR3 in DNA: TGTGCCAGCAGCAGCACAGGAGCAACTAATGAAAAACTGTTTTTT.

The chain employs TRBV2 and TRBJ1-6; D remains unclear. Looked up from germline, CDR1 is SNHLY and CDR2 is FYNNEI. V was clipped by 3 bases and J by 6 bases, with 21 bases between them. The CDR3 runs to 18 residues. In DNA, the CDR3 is TGTGCCAGCAGTGAGCTCGGCAGCTCCCGGCCCCCTAATTCACCCCTCCACTTT. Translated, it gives CASSELGSSRPPNSPLHF.

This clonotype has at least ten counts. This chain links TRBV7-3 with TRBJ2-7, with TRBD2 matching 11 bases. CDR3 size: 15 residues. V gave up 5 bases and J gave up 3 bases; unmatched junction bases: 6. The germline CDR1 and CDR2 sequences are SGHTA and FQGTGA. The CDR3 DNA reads TGTGCCAGCAGCCCACTAGCGGGGGTCGGCTACGAGCAGTACTTC. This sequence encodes CASSPLAGVGYEQYF.

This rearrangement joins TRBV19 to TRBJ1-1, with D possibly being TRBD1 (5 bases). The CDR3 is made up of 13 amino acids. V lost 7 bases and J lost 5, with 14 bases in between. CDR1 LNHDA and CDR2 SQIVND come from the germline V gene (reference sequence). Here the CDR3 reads CASIPGLGTEAFF. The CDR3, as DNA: TGTGCCAGTATCCCGGGGCTGGGGACTGAAGCTTTCTTT.

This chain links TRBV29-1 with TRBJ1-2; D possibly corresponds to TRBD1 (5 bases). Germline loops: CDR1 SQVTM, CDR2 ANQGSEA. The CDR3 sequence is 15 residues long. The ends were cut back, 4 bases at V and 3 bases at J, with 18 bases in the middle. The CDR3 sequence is CSVGTGPVGDYGYTF. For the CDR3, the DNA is TGCAGCGTTGGGACCGGACCAGTAGGGGACTATGGCTACACCTTC.

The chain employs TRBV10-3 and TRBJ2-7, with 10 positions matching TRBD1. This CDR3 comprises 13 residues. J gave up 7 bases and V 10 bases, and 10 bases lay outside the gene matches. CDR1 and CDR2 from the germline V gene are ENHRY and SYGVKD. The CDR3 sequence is CATGQGVRGEQYF. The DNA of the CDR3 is TGTGCCACCGGACAGGGGGTGCGGGGTGAGCAGTACTTC.